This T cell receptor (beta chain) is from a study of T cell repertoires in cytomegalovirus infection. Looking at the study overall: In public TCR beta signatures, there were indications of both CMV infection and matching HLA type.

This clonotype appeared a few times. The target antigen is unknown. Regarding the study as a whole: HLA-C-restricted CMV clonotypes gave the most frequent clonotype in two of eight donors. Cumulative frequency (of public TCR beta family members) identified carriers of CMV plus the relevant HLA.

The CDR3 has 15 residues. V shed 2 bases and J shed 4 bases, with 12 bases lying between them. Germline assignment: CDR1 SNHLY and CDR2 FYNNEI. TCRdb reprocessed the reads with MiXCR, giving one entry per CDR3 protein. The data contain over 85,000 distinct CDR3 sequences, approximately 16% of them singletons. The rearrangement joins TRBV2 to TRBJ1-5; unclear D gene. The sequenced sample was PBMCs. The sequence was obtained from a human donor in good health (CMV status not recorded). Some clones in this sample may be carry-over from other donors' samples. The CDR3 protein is CASSEQGRGNQPQHF. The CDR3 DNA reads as TGTGCCAGCAGTGAACAAGGGCGGGGAAATCAGCCCCAGCATTTT. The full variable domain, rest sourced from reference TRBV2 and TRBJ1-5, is EPEVTQTPSHQVTQMGQEVILRCVPISNHLYFYWYRQILGQKVEFLVSFYNNEISEKSEIFDDQFSVERPDGSNFTLKIRSTKLEDSAMYFCASSEQGRGNQPQHFGDGTRLSIL.